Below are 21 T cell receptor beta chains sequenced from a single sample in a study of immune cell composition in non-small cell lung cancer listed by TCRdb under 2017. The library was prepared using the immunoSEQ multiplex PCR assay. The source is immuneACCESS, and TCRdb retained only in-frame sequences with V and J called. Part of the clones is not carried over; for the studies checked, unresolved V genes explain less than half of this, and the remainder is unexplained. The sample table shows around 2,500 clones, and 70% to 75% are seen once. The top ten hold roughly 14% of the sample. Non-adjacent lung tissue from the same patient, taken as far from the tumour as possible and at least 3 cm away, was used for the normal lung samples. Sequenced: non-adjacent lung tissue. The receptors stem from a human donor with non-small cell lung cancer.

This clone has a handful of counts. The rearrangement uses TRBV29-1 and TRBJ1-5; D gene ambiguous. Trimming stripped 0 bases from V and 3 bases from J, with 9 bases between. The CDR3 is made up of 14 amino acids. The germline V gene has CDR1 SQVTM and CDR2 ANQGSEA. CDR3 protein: CSVEEGGSNQPQHF. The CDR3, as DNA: TGCAGCGTTGAAGAGGGAGGCTCCAATCAGCCCCAGCATTTT.

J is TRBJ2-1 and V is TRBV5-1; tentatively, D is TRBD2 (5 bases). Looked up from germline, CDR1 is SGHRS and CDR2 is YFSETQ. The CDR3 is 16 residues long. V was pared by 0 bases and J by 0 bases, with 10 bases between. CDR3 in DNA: TGCGCCAGCAGCTTGGCCCCGGGGAGCTCCTACAATGAGCAGTTCTTC. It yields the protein CASSLAPGSSYNEQFF.

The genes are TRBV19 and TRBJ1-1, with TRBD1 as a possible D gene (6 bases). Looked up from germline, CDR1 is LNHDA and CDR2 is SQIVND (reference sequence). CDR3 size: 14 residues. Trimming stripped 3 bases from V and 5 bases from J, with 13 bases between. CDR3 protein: CASSIEGVATEAFF. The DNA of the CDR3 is TGTGCCAGTAGTATTGAGGGGGTAGCAACTGAAGCTTTCTTT.

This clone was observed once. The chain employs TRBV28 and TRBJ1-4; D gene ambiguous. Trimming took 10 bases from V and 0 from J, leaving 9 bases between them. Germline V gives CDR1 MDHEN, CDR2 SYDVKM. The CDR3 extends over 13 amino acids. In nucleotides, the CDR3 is TGTGCCACAGGCGCTGCAACTAATGAAAAACTGTTTTTT. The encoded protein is CATGAATNEKLFF.

As DNA, the CDR3 is TGTGCCAGCAGCCGCGTGTCAGATACGCAGTATTTT. Translating it yields CASSRVSDTQYF. The J gene is TRBJ2-3, the V gene TRBV7-2; D unclear. The CDR3 runs 12 residues. V was pared by 5 bases and J by 4 bases, with 7 bases between. Germline CDR1 SGHTA, CDR2 FQGNSA. The full variable domain, completed using reference TRBV7-2 and TRBJ2-3, is GAGVSQSPSNKVTEKGKDVELRCDPISGHTALYWYRQSLGQGLEFLIYFQGNSAPDKSGLPSDRFSAERTGGSVSTLTIQRTQQEDSAVYLCASSRVSDTQYFGPGTRLTVL.

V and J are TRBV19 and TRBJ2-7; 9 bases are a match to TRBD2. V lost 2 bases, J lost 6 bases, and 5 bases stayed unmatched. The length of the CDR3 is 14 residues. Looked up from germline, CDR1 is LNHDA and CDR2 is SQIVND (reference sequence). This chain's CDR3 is CASSILAGTGEQYF. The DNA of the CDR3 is TGTGCCAGTAGTATACTAGCGGGAACTGGCGAGCAGTACTTC.

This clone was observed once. The CDR3 sequence is CASTPTGAGGNTIYF. CDR3 bases: TGTGCCAGCACCCCGACAGGGGCGGGAGGAAACACCATATATTTT. V usage is TRBV7-9 and J usage is TRBJ1-3; 8 bases agree with TRBD1. The CDR3 covers 15 residues. J was trimmed by 4 bases and V by 7 bases; bases with no gene match: 9. The germline V gene encodes CDR1 SEHNR and CDR2 FQNEAQ (reference sequence).

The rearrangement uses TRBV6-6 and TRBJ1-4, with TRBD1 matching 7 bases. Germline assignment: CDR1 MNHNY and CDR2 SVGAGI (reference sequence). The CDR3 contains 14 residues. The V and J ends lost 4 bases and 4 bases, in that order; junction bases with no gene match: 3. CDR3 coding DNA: TGTGCCAGCAGTTCGGGACAGCTTAATGAAAAACTGTTTTTT. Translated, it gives CASSSGQLNEKLFF.

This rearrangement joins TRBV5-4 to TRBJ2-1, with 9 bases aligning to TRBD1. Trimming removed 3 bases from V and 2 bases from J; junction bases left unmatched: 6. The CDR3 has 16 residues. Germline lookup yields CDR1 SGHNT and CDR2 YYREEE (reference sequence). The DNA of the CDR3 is TGTGCCAGCAGCTCGGAGGGACAGGGCCCCTACAATGAGCAGTTCTTC. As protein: CASSSEGQGPYNEQFF.

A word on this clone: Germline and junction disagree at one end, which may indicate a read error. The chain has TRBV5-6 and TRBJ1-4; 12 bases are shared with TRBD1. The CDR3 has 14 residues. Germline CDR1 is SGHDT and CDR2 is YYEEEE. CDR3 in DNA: TGTGCCAGCAGCTCCGGGACAGGGGGCGACTCAACCGGTTTT. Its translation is CASSSGTGGDSTGF.

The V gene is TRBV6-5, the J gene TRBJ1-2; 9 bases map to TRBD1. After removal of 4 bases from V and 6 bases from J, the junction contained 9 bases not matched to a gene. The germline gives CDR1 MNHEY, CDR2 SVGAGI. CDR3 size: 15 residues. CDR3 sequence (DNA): TGTGCCAGCAGTTTAACAGGGGGCGGTAAGAATGGCTACACCTTC. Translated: CASSLTGGGKNGYTF.

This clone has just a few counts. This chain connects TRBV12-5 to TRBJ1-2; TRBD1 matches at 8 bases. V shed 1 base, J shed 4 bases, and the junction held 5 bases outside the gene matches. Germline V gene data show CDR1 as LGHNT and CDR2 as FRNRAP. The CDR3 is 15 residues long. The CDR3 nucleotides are TGTGCTAGTGGTTTGGGACAGGGGAGCGGCTATGGCTACACCTTC. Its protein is CASGLGQGSGYGYTF.

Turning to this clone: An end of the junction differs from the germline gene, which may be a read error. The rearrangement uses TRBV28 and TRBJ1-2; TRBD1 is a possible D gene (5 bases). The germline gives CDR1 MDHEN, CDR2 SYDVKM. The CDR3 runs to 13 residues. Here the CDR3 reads CASSESGDYGYTF. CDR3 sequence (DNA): TGCGCCAGCAGTGAGTCGGGGGACTATGGCTACACCTTC.

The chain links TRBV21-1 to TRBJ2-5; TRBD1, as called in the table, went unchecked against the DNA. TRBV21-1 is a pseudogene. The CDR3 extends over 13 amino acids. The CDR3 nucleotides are TGTGCCAGCAGCACACAGGGGGTGAAGACCCAGTACTTC. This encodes CASSTQGVKTQYF.

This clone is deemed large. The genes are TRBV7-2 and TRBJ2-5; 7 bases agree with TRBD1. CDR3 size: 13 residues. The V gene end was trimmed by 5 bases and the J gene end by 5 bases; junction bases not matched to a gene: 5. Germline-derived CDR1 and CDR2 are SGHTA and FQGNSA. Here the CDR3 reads CASSLQGSETQYF. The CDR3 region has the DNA TGTGCCAGCAGCCTACAGGGGTCCGAGACCCAGTACTTC. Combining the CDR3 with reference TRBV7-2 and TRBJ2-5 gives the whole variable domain GAGVSQSPSNKVTEKGKDVELRCDPISGHTALYWYRQSLGQGLEFLIYFQGNSAPDKSGLPSDRFSAERTGGSVSTLTIQRTQQEDSAVYLCASSLQGSETQYFGPGTRLLVL.

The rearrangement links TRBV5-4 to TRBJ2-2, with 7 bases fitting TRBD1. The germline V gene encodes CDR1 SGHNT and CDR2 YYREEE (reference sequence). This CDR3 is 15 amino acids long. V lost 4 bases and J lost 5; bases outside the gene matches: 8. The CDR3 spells CASSPGQVQTGELFF. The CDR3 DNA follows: TGTGCCAGCAGCCCCGGACAGGTGCAAACCGGGGAGCTGTTTTTT.

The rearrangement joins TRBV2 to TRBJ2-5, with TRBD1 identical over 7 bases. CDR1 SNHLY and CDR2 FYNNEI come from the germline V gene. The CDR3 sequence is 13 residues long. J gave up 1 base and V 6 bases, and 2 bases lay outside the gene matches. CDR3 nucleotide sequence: TGTGCCAGCAGCAGGGGGTTCCAAGAGACCCAGTACTTC. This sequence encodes CASSRGFQETQYF.

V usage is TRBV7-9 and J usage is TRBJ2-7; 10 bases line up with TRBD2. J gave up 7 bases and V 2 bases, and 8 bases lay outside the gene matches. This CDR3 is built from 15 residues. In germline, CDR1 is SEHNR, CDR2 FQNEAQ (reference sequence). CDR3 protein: CASSLFLAGDGEQYF. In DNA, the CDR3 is TGTGCCAGCAGCTTATTTCTAGCGGGAGACGGGGAGCAGTACTTC.

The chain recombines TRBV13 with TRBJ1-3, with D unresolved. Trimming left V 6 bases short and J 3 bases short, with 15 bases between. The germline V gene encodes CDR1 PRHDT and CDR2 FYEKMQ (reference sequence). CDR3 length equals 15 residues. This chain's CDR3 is CASSYIMGSGNTIYF. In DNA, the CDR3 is TGTGCCAGCAGTTACATCATGGGGAGTGGAAACACCATATATTTT.

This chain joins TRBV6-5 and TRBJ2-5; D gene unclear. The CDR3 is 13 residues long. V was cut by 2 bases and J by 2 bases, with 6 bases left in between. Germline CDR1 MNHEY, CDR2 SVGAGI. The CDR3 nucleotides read TGTGCCAGCAGTTACACAGCACAAGAGACCCAGTACTTC. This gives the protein CASSYTAQETQYF.

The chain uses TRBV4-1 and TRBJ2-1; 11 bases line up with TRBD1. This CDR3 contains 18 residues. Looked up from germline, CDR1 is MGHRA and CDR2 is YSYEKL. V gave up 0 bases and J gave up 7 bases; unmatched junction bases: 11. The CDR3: CASSQDLLDRGLGNEQFF. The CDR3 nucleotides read TGCGCCAGCAGCCAAGACCTTCTGGACAGGGGGCTCGGGAATGAGCAGTTCTTC.